One sample yielded the 30 T cell receptor beta chains listed below, sequenced in a study of T cell responses to AZD1222 COVID-19 vaccine (dated by TCRdb to the early 2020s). The sample's time point label is to be understood as: baseline before first vaccination. The method behind the library was the immunoSEQ multiplex PCR assay. The clones in this table, taken by TCRdb from immuneACCESS, are in-frame only. Not every clone is retained; where verified, under half of the shortfall comes from an unresolved V gene, and the cause of the rest is unknown. The sample table shows about 140,000 clones, and 80% to 90% are seen once. The ten top clones hold 2.5% to 3.5% of the sample. The specimen comprised peripheral blood, sampled on day 0 of AZD1222 vaccination. These receptor sequences come from an adult in good health.

The chain combines TRBV18 with TRBJ1-1; D gene uncertain. Germline CDR1 and CDR2: KGHSH and LQKENI. This CDR3 contains 15 residues. V lost 1 base and J 0 bases, leaving 9 bases between the germline ends. CDR3: CASSPRLVLNTEAFF. DNA of the CDR3: TGTGCCAGCTCACCACGGCTTGTGCTGAACACTGAAGCTTTCTTT. The full variable domain, completed using reference TRBV18 and TRBJ1-1, is NAGVMQNPRHLVRRRGQEARLRCSPMKGHSHVYWYRQLPEEGLKFMVYLQKENIIDESGMPKERFSAEFPKEGPSILRIQQVVRGDSAAYFCASSPRLVLNTEAFFGQGTRLTVV.

The CDR3 sequence is CASSDRTSGNYNEQFF. The DNA of the CDR3 is TGTGCCAGCAGTGATAGGACTAGCGGCAACTACAATGAGCAGTTCTTC. V is TRBV6-1 and J is TRBJ2-1; 10 bases are a match to TRBD2. Germline V gene sequence: CDR1 MNHNS, CDR2 SASEGT. The CDR3 extends over 16 amino acids. V lost 3 bases to trimming and J lost 3 bases; unmatched junction nucleotides: 5.

This clone was seen just once. The chain recombines TRBV11-2 with TRBJ1-2; TRBD1 matches 7 bases. This CDR3 is built from 15 residues. V lost 5 bases to trimming and J lost 7 bases; unmatched junction nucleotides: 13. The germline gives CDR1 SGHAT, CDR2 FQNNGV. The CDR3 is CASSPYPGQSIGYTF. CDR3 DNA sequence: TGTGCCAGCAGCCCGTACCCGGGACAGTCGATTGGCTACACCTTC.

This sequence joins TRBV27 and TRBJ1-1; D remains ambiguous. The CDR3 is made up of 15 amino acids. Germline V gene sequence: CDR1 MNHEY, CDR2 SMNVEV (reference sequence). Trimming took 2 bases from V and 0 from J, leaving 10 bases between them. CDR3 in amino acids: CASSLTQSLNTEAFF. The CDR3 DNA sequence: TGTGCCAGCAGTTTAACCCAAAGTTTGAACACTGAAGCTTTCTTT.

V and J are TRBV9 and TRBJ1-1, with unresolved D. Germline V gives CDR1 SGDLS, CDR2 YYNGEE. CDR3 length: 14 residues. V was trimmed by 5 bases and J by 5 bases, leaving 16 bases between them. CDR3 in amino acids: CASSGTEGRTEAFF. In DNA form, the CDR3 reads TGTGCCAGCAGTGGCACGGAAGGGAGGACTGAAGCTTTCTTT.

This sequence joins TRBV28 and TRBJ1-2; D gene uncertain. V was clipped by 3 bases and J by 6 bases, with 17 bases between them. Germline assignment: CDR1 MDHEN and CDR2 SYDVKM. The CDR3 runs 15 residues. The chain's CDR3 is CASSLTGKLGNGYTF. DNA of the CDR3: TGTGCCAGCAGTTTGACCGGAAAACTGGGGAATGGCTACACCTTC.

The gene calls are TRBV12-3 or TRBV12-4 and TRBJ1-1; D gene ambiguous. Deletions cut 6 bases from V and 4 bases from J, with 12 bases between. The CDR3 is made up of 13 amino acids. The CDR3 DNA reads as TGTGCCAGCAGGGGAACAGTGGGCACTGAAGCTTTCTTT. Residues: CASRGTVGTEAFF.

CDR3 in DNA: TGTGCCAGCAGCAAGGGGGGGACCCAATATAATTCACCCCTCCACTTT. This codes for CASSKGGTQYNSPLHF. This chain links TRBV5-6 with TRBJ1-6, with D perhaps TRBD1 (6 bases). Trimming pared 4 bases from V and 4 bases from J, leaving 15 bases between. Per the germline V gene, CDR1 is SGHDT and CDR2 is YYEEEE. The CDR3 spans 16 residues.

The gene calls are TRBV5-5 and TRBJ2-3; 7 bases align to TRBD2. This CDR3 spans 16 amino acids. Germline CDR1 is SGHKS and CDR2 is YYEKEE (reference sequence). Trimming cost V 3 bases and J 4 bases; bases outside gene matches: 11. The CDR3 loop reads CASSWVASGAPDTQYF. As DNA, the CDR3 is TGTGCCAGCAGCTGGGTTGCGAGCGGGGCCCCAGATACGCAGTATTTT. Supplemented by reference TRBV5-5 and TRBJ2-3, the full variable domain reads DAGVTQSPTHLIKTRGQQVTLRCSPISGHKSVSWYQQVLGQGPQFIFQYYEKEERGRGNFPDRFSARQFPNYSSELNVNALLLGDSALYLCASSWVASGAPDTQYFGPGTRLTVL.

This chain links TRBV9 with TRBJ2-1, with TRBD2 matching over 15 bases. CDR1 and CDR2 from the germline V gene are SGDLS and YYNGEE. Trimming removed 1 base from V and 3 bases from J; junction bases left unmatched: 2. The CDR3 is 17 amino acids. The CDR3 DNA reads TGTGCCAGCAGCGTAACGGGACTAGCGGGGGGCTACAATGAGCAGTTCTTC. Encoded protein: CASSVTGLAGGYNEQFF. The full variable domain, with the rest looked up from reference TRBV9 and TRBJ2-1, is DSGVTQTPKHLITATGQRVTLRCSPRSGDLSVYWYQQSLDQGLQFLIQYYNGEERAKGNILERFSAQQFPDLHSELNLSSLELGDSALYFCASSVTGLAGGYNEQFFGPGTRLTVL.

In nucleotides, the CDR3 is TGTGCCAGCACTTCCCGGAGGCCCCCAGAGACCCAGTACTTC. It is translated as CASTSRRPPETQYF. The chain carries TRBV6-5 and TRBJ2-5; perhaps TRBD2 as D (5 bases). Trimming removed 7 bases from V and 4 bases from J, with 16 bases in between. The CDR3 is 14 amino acids. Germline assignment: CDR1 MNHEY and CDR2 SVGAGI.

This rearrangement joins TRBV13 to TRBJ1-4; D uncertain. Trimming stripped 3 bases from V and 12 bases from J, with 11 bases between. Germline CDR1 PRHDT, CDR2 FYEKMQ (reference sequence). This CDR3 is 12 amino acids long. The CDR3 DNA is TGTGCCAGCAGCTTTCCCCAGAGGGAACTGTTTTTT. Residues: CASSFPQRELFF.

This chain connects TRBV11-2 to TRBJ1-1; 11 bases align to TRBD1. The germline gives CDR1 SGHAT, CDR2 FQNNGV. Trimming at V came to 5 bases and at J to 1 base, leaving 3 bases not matched to a gene. The CDR3 is 15 amino acids. DNA of the CDR3: TGTGCCAGCAGCCCGGACAGGGGGCGGAACACTGAAGCTTTCTTT. Translated: CASSPDRGRNTEAFF.

This chain links TRBV5-1 with TRBJ2-1, with TRBD2 matching 11 bases. V trimming: 4 bases; J trimming: 4 bases; junction bases outside the gene matches: 4. Looked up from germline, CDR1 is SGHRS and CDR2 is YFSETQ. This CDR3 is 15 amino acids long. The CDR3 sequence: CASSLWTSGYNEQFF. The CDR3 bases are TGCGCCAGCAGCCTCTGGACTAGCGGGTACAATGAGCAGTTCTTC.

The CDR3 protein is CASSSQTGGGNTEAFF. The CDR3 DNA reads as TGTGCCAGCAGTTCGCAGACAGGGGGGGGCAACACTGAAGCTTTCTTT. The V and J genes are TRBV28 and TRBJ1-1; 9 bases match TRBD1. With V trimmed by 4 bases and J by 2 bases, 8 bases remained unmatched. Germline CDR1 is MDHEN and CDR2 is SYDVKM. The CDR3 has 16 amino acids.

The CDR3: CASGLKEATEAFF. The CDR3, as DNA: TGTGCTAGTGGTTTGAAAGAGGCCACTGAAGCTTTCTTT. J is TRBJ1-1 and V is TRBV12-5; D gene unclear. The germline V gene encodes CDR1 LGHNT and CDR2 FRNRAP. The V end was cut by 2 bases, the J end by 4 bases, with 8 bases between. The CDR3 contains 13 residues.

The CDR3 sequence: CASSLDGEYEQYF. The DNA for the CDR3 is TGCGCCAGCAGCTTGGACGGGGAATACGAGCAGTACTTC. The chain recombines TRBV5-1 with TRBJ2-7; perhaps TRBD2 as D (5 bases). Trimming removed 0 bases from V and 4 bases from J, with 8 bases in between. The CDR3 extends over 13 amino acids. The germline V gene has CDR1 SGHRS and CDR2 YFSETQ.

This rearrangement joins TRBV2 to TRBJ1-6, with D perhaps TRBD1 (5 bases). Trimming shortened V by 3 bases and J by 3 bases, and 9 bases separated the two germline ends. Germline V gene data show CDR1 as SNHLY and CDR2 as FYNNEI. This CDR3 has 15 residues. The DNA for the CDR3 is TGTGCCAGCAGTGAGGGGCCGCTCTATAATTCACCCCTCCACTTT. It specifies CASSEGPLYNSPLHF.

This clone occurred a few times. V usage is TRBV4-2 and J usage is TRBJ2-2; D may be TRBD2 (6 bases). The ends were cut back, 1 base at V and 6 bases at J, with 9 bases in the middle. CDR1 is LGHNA, CDR2 YNFKEQ, per germline. This CDR3 has 14 amino acids. For the CDR3, the DNA is TGTGCCAGCAGCCAAGGGGGCGGGGCCGGGGAGCTGTTTTTT. As protein: CASSQGGGAGELFF.

The chain uses TRBV15 and TRBJ1-5; D unclear. CDR3 length: 13 residues. V lost 5 bases and J lost 0, with 5 bases in between. CDR1 is LNHNV, CDR2 YYDKDF, per germline (reference sequence). Here the CDR3 DNA reads TGTGCCACCAGCGATAATAGCAATCAGCCCCAGCATTTT. It translates to CATSDNSNQPQHF.

This clone showed up just a few times. The chain is built from TRBV7-6 and TRBJ1-4, with 7 bases matching TRBD1. Germline assignment: CDR1 SGHVS and CDR2 FNYEAQ. V shed 6 bases and J 1 base; nucleotides not matched to a gene: 8. The CDR3 loop spans 16 amino acids. This chain's CDR3 is CASSSITGETNEKLFF. CDR3 DNA sequence: TGTGCCAGCAGTTCAATAACAGGGGAAACTAATGAAAAACTGTTTTTT. Using reference TRBV7-6 and TRBJ1-4 for the parts outside the CDR3, the full variable domain is GAGVSQSPRYKVTKRGQDVALRCDPISGHVSLYWYRQALGQGPEFLTYFNYEAQQDKSGLPNDRFSAERPEGSISTLTIQRTEQRDSAMYRCASSSITGETNEKLFFGSGTQLSVL.

This chain links TRBV7-8 with TRBJ1-5; 7 nucleotides line up with TRBD1. The CDR3 totals 20 residues. Per germline, CDR1 SGHVS and CDR2 FQNEAQ. The J segment lost 0 bases and the V segment lost 0 bases, leaving 14 bases of the junction unmatched. The CDR3 nucleotides read TGTGCCAGCAGCTTAGCAGGTAGCAGGGGACAGCTCTATAGCAATCAGCCCCAGCATTTT. Protein product: CASSLAGSRGQLYSNQPQHF.

The chain uses TRBV4-2 and TRBJ1-3; D gene uncertain. This CDR3 spans 16 amino acids. The germline V and J ends were trimmed by 4 bases and 0 bases, with 13 bases remaining between them. Germline CDR1 LGHNA, CDR2 YNFKEQ. CDR3 coding DNA: TGTGCCAGCAGCCCTCTCGGGCTGAGCTCTGGAAACACCATATATTTT. It codes for CASSPLGLSSGNTIYF.

The gene calls are TRBV18 and TRBJ2-5; D call uncertain. The germline V gene encodes CDR1 KGHSH and CDR2 LQKENI. This CDR3 comprises 13 residues. Deletions cut 6 bases from V and 5 bases from J, with 13 bases between. CDR3 in DNA: TGTGCCAGCTCCTCTGGGTCCGGGGAGACCCAGTACTTC. Its translation is CASSSGSGETQYF.

The chain couples TRBV18 to TRBJ2-6, with D tentatively TRBD1 (6 bases). Trimming removed 5 bases at V and 1 base at J, with 12 bases between. The CDR3 has 16 amino acids. The germline gives CDR1 KGHSH, CDR2 LQKENI. CDR3 loop: CASSLQGPSGANVLTF. DNA for the CDR3: TGTGCCAGCTCATTACAGGGACCATCTGGGGCCAACGTCCTGACTTTC. Together with reference TRBV18 and TRBJ2-6, the CDR3 gives the full variable domain: NAGVMQNPRHLVRRRGQEARLRCSPMKGHSHVYWYRQLPEEGLKFMVYLQKENIIDESGMPKERFSAEFPKEGPSILRIQQVVRGDSAAYFCASSLQGPSGANVLTFGAGSRLTVL.

The chain couples TRBV10-3 to TRBJ2-7, with D possibly matching TRBD1 (5 bases). This CDR3 contains 14 residues. Germline values: CDR1 ENHRY, CDR2 SYGVKD. V was clipped by 10 bases and J by 0 bases, with 16 bases between them. CDR3 bases: TGTGCCACCGAAGGGGAATGGAGCTCCTACGAGCAGTACTTC. This encodes CATEGEWSSYEQYF.

The J gene is TRBJ2-7, the V gene TRBV28; possibly TRBD1 for D (6 bases). The CDR3 is 14 residues long. CDR1 and CDR2 (germline): MDHEN, SYDVKM. Trimming pared 1 base from V and 5 bases from J, leaving 12 bases between. The CDR3 is CASSLSGEGNEQYF. The DNA of the CDR3 is TGTGCCAGCAGTTTATCAGGGGAAGGGAACGAGCAGTACTTC.

The rearrangement joins TRBV18 to TRBJ2-7; the match to TRBD1 covers 8 bases. V dropped 0 bases and J dropped 5; count of bases not matched to a gene: 6. CDR3 length: 15 residues. Germline V gives CDR1 KGHSH, CDR2 LQKENI. CDR3 nucleotides: TGTGCCAGCTCACCACCGTCCCAGGGGGCAAACGAGCAGTACTTC. This sequence encodes CASSPPSQGANEQYF.

The rearrangement joins TRBV4-1 to TRBJ1-5, with 12 nucleotides matching TRBD1. The CDR3 has 16 amino acids. Unmatched junction bases numbered 7, after V lost 0 bases and J lost 10 bases. Germline V gene sequence: CDR1 MGHRA, CDR2 YSYEKL. The CDR3 DNA follows: TGCGCCAGCAGCCAAGATCCGGGACAGGGGGCCAGCCCCCAGCATTTT. The encoded protein is CASSQDPGQGASPQHF.

The chain has TRBV18 and TRBJ2-1; 12 nucleotides agree with TRBD1. The CDR3 covers 17 residues. Germline lookup yields CDR1 KGHSH and CDR2 LQKENI. V shed 3 bases, J shed 6 bases, and the junction held 9 bases outside the gene matches. The CDR3, as DNA: TGTGCCAGCTCACCTACGGGACAGGGGGCCGGGGGCAATGAGCAGTTCTTC. This codes for CASSPTGQGAGGNEQFF.